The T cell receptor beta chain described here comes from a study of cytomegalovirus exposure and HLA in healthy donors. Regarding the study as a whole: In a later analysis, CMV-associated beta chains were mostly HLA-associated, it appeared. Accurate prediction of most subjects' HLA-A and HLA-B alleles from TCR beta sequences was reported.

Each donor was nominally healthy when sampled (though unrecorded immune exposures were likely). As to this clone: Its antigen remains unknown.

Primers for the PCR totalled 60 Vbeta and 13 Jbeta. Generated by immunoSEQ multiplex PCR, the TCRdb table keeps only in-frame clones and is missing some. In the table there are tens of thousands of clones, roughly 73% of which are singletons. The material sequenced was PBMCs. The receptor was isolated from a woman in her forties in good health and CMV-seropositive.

CDR3 sequence: CASSPLAGPYNEQFF. In nucleotides, the CDR3 is TGTGCCAGCAGCCCACTAGCGGGCCCCTACAATGAGCAGTTCTTC. This rearrangement joins TRBV25-1 to TRBJ2-1; 9 bases map to TRBD2. Germline V gene lookup returns CDR1 MGHDK and CDR2 SYGVNS. The CDR3 loop spans 15 amino acids. The V and J ends lost 6 bases and 2 bases, in that order; junction bases with no gene match: 5.